The 23 T cell receptor beta chains below were found in one sample sequenced in a study of blood T cell repertoires in COVID-19. Clones were read by immunoSEQ multiplex PCR, and TCRdb kept only the in-frame ones, dropping some. The sample yields about 210,000 clones, roughly 77% seen once. Material: PBMCs or T cells enriched from blood (not recorded which). These receptors all come from a man aged 35-49 years who had recovered from COVID-19.

Remarks on this clone: Other nucleotide sequences in the sample specify the same CDR3. V usage is TRBV12-3 or TRBV12-4 and J usage is TRBJ1-2, with D unclear. CDR3 length: 12 residues. The V end was cut by 3 bases, the J end by 8 bases, with 10 bases between. CDR3 nucleotides: TGTGCCAGCAGTTTGAGGGTTTACGGCTACACCTTC. Translating gives CASSLRVYGYTF.

The chain has TRBV4-1 and TRBJ1-2; 7 bases line up with TRBD1. Germline values: CDR1 MGHRA, CDR2 YSYEKL. Losses at the gene ends were 4 bases for V and 6 bases for J; bases not matched to a gene: 14. This CDR3 comprises 16 residues. Here the CDR3 reads CASSLQTGLIYNGYTF. For the CDR3, the DNA is TGCGCCAGCAGCCTTCAGACAGGGCTAATTTATAATGGCTACACCTTC.

V is TRBV7-9 and J is TRBJ2-3; 12 positions agree with TRBD1. With 8 bases clipped from V and 4 bases from J, the junction kept 10 bases outside the gene matches. This CDR3 contains 16 residues. Germline V lookup: CDR1 SEHNR, CDR2 FQNEAQ (reference sequence). The CDR3 loop reads CASGFGTGGASDTQYF. The CDR3 DNA follows: TGTGCCAGCGGGTTCGGGACAGGGGGCGCTTCAGATACGCAGTATTTT.

The V and J genes are TRBV3-1 (or the pseudogene TRBV3-2) and TRBJ1-2; TRBD1 aligns across 11 bases. V dropped 3 bases and J dropped 1; count of bases not matched to a gene: 13. CDR3 length: 19 residues. Germline V CDR1 and CDR2: LGHDT, YNNKEL (reference sequence). CDR3 coding DNA: TGTGCCAGCAGCCATAGAATCGGACAGGGGGCCAGACTTAACTATGGCTACACCTTC. Translated: CASSHRIGQGARLNYGYTF.

As DNA, the CDR3 is TGCGCCAGCAGCTTGTCACCGACACAGGGAAACACCATATATTTT. Its protein is CASSLSPTQGNTIYF. The chain joins TRBV5-1 to TRBJ1-3; D ambiguous. Per germline, CDR1 SGHRS and CDR2 YFSETQ. The V and J ends lost 1 base and 4 bases respectively, with 12 bases between them. CDR3 length: 15 residues.

This clone was observed a few times. The genes are TRBV29-1 and TRBJ2-2; 8 bases line up with TRBD1. Looked up from germline, CDR1 is SQVTM and CDR2 is ANQGSEA. The CDR3 sequence is 13 residues long. This CDR3 reads CSADRGNAGELFF. CDR3 DNA sequence: TGCAGTGCAGACAGGGGAAACGCCGGGGAGCTGTTTTTT.

V and J are TRBV7-2 and TRBJ1-2; 8 nucleotides align to TRBD1. The junction had 7 bases not matched to a gene; V was cut back by 2 bases and J by 8 bases. This CDR3 is built from 14 residues. CDR1 is SGHTA and CDR2 is FQGNSA in the germline V gene. CDR3 DNA sequence: TGTGCCAGCAGCTTAACAGGGGGGAACTTCGGCTACACCTTC. It translates to CASSLTGGNFGYTF.

The J gene is TRBJ1-1, the V gene TRBV7-9; D call uncertain. This CDR3 comprises 14 residues. Germline V gives CDR1 SEHNR, CDR2 FQNEAQ (reference sequence). V lost 1 base, J lost 1 base, and 7 bases lay in between. CDR3 protein: CASSLDPGNTEAFF. The CDR3 DNA sequence: TGTGCCAGCAGCTTAGATCCGGGGAACACTGAAGCTTTCTTT.

J is TRBJ2-7 and V is TRBV7-9; 7 nucleotides align to TRBD2. CDR1 and CDR2 (germline): SEHNR, FQNEAQ (reference sequence). The CDR3 is 13 amino acids. The J segment lost 2 bases and the V segment lost 4 bases, leaving 2 bases of the junction unmatched. This CDR3 is CASSSGGAYEQYF. CDR3 DNA: TGTGCCAGCAGCTCGGGGGGAGCCTACGAGCAGTACTTC.

The V and J genes are TRBV6-2 or TRBV6-3 and TRBJ2-5; the match to TRBD2 covers 8 bases. Germline V CDR1 and CDR2: MNHEY, SVGEGT. V lost 5 bases, J lost 5 bases, and 10 bases stayed unmatched. The CDR3 has 15 residues. The CDR3 DNA reads as TGTGCCAGCAGTCCCGGACTAGCCGGGAGGGAGACCCAGTACTTC. As protein: CASSPGLAGRETQYF.

V usage is TRBV29-1 and J usage is TRBJ1-1; TRBD1 aligns across 8 bases. The CDR3 contains 14 residues. The germline CDR1 and CDR2 sequences are SQVTM and ANQGSEA. V lost 7 bases and J lost 2; bases outside the gene matches: 9. This CDR3 is CSAIRDRRNTEAFF. The DNA for the CDR3 is TGCAGCGCTATAAGGGACAGGAGAAACACTGAAGCTTTCTTT.

This sequence joins TRBV27 and TRBJ1-2; 7 bases align to TRBD1. V lost 3 bases, J lost 7 bases, and 5 bases stayed unmatched. Per germline, CDR1 MNHEY and CDR2 SMNVEV (reference sequence). This CDR3 region has 13 residues. The DNA for the CDR3 is TGTGCCAGCAGTTTGAGCAGGGGGGTTGGCTACACCTTC. Its translation: CASSLSRGVGYTF.

This clone has a single count. The chain is built from TRBV2 and TRBJ2-3; weak D call: TRBD2 (6 bases). Trimming pared 6 bases from V and 0 bases from J, leaving 13 bases between. Germline CDR1 SNHLY, CDR2 FYNNEI. The CDR3 is 15 amino acids. CDR3 in amino acids: CASRRDRRSTDTQYF. CDR3 in DNA: TGTGCCAGCAGGCGGGACCGCCGTAGCACAGATACGCAGTATTTT.

V gene TRBV5-1 combines with J gene TRBJ2-7, with D tentatively TRBD2 (6 bases). Trimming pared 4 bases from V and 3 bases from J, leaving 17 bases between. CDR1 is SGHRS, CDR2 YFSETQ, per germline. The CDR3 spans 15 residues. CDR3 coding DNA: TGCGCCAGCAGCCGGGGCGGGACGCAAGACTACGAGCAGTACTTC. This translates into CASSRGGTQDYEQYF.

This chain links TRBV5-1 with TRBJ1-2, with no clear D. The CDR3 is made up of 15 amino acids. CDR1 and CDR2 from the germline V gene are SGHRS and YFSETQ. The V and J ends lost 1 base and 6 bases respectively, with 16 bases between them. CDR3 DNA sequence: TGCGCCAGCAGCTTGTCCGGCAGCCCCCGGGATGGCTACACCTTC. It encodes CASSLSGSPRDGYTF.

V and J are TRBV12-5 and TRBJ1-3; D unresolved. Germline V gene lookup returns CDR1 LGHNT and CDR2 FRNRAP. CDR3 size: 17 residues. Deletions cut 1 base from V and 3 bases from J, with 16 bases between. The CDR3 protein is CASGLEELRVSGNTIYF. CDR3 nucleotides: TGTGCTAGTGGTTTGGAGGAGTTGAGGGTGAGTGGAAACACCATATATTTT.

The chain links TRBV6-5 to TRBJ1-6; 8 nucleotides agree with TRBD1. V was pared by 8 bases and J by 8 bases, with 8 bases of the junction left unmatched. The CDR3 has 14 amino acids. Germline loops: CDR1 MNHEY, CDR2 SVGAGI. CDR3 amino acids: CASLIDRGYSPLHF. CDR3 coding DNA: TGTGCCAGCCTAATTGACAGGGGTTATTCACCCCTCCACTTT.

This clone was observed many times. The V call is TRBV5-8, the J call TRBJ1-1; D might be TRBD1 (6 bases). V was cut by 0 bases and J by 2 bases, with 8 bases left in between. CDR1 SGHTS and CDR2 YDEGEE come from the germline V gene. The CDR3 covers 14 residues. The CDR3, as DNA: TGTGCCAGCAGCTTGGGGACAGTTAACACTGAAGCTTTCTTT. It specifies CASSLGTVNTEAFF.

The sample holds one count of this clone. The genes are TRBV18 and TRBJ1-2, with D possibly matching TRBD1 (5 bases). The CDR3 totals 16 residues. Germline assignment: CDR1 KGHSH and CDR2 LQKENI. Trimming removed 5 bases at V and 5 bases at J, with 21 bases between. This CDR3 is CASSGARSHIGYGYTF. CDR3 nucleotide sequence: TGTGCCAGCTCAGGGGCCAGGAGCCACATAGGGTATGGCTACACCTTC.

The CDR3 DNA reads TGCGCCAGCAGCCGGGGACAGGAATCACCCCTCCACTTT. It encodes CASSRGQESPLHF. V is TRBV4-1 and J is TRBJ1-6; 8 bases match TRBD1. The trim removed 4 bases at V and 10 bases at J, leaving 3 bases unmatched. Germline V gives CDR1 MGHRA, CDR2 YSYEKL. There are 13 residues in the CDR3.

The gene calls are TRBV2 and TRBJ2-5; maybe TRBD1 (6 bases). Germline values: CDR1 SNHLY, CDR2 FYNNEI. V lost 6 bases and J lost 1, with 12 bases in between. The length of the CDR3 is 14 residues. CDR3 DNA: TGTGCCAGCAGACACAGGGTCTCCCAAGAGACCCAGTACTTC. It encodes CASRHRVSQETQYF.

The V and J genes are TRBV9 and TRBJ1-1; D is possibly TRBD1 (6 bases). This CDR3 comprises 14 residues. Germline V gene data show CDR1 as SGDLS and CDR2 as YYNGEE. V was cut by 7 bases and J by 0 bases, with 13 bases left in between. The CDR3 DNA sequence: TGTGCCAGCTCGAAGGGGGTTATGAACACTGAAGCTTTCTTT. The encoded protein is CASSKGVMNTEAFF.

The rearrangement links TRBV19 to TRBJ2-7, with D possibly being TRBD2 (5 bases). V was trimmed by 10 bases and J by 0 bases, leaving 13 bases between them. Germline V gives CDR1 LNHDA, CDR2 SQIVND (reference sequence). The CDR3 is 13 amino acids. For the CDR3, the DNA is TGTGCCACGGCGGCGGGTGTCTCCTACGAGCAGTACTTC. This gives the protein CATAAGVSYEQYF.